This TCR beta chain originates from a study of Graves' ophthalmopathy and Graves' hyperthyroidism. Overall study findings and caveats: The authors also found most expanded thyroid clonotypes above 0.001 frequency in blood.

RNA transcripts provided the template for amplifying TCR beta CDR3 regions. First-round RT-PCR with HTBI primers preceded a second-round multiplex PCR. In TCRdb, the multiplex PCR reads were re-called with MiXCR into one record per CDR3 protein. The data show some 410,000 distinct CDR3 sequences, roughly 21% seen once. Researchers classed hyperthyroidism as stable given no ophthalmopathy within 18 months of follow-up. Diagnostic conclusions were grounded in clinical symptoms, serum thyroxine, TRAb, thyroid ultrasound and orbital computed tomography. PBMCs came from roughly 9.2 ml of fresh peripheral blood. Germline V lookup: CDR1 MNHNS, CDR2 SASEGT. This CDR3 has 15 amino acids. V lost 3 bases and J 6 bases, leaving 18 bases between the germline ends. The table lists this clonotype with many counts. Its antigen is undetermined.

The clonotype originates from a woman younger than 35 with stable Graves' hyperthyroidism. Input material: peripheral blood. This chain links TRBV6-1 with TRBJ2-7; perhaps D is TRBD1 or TRBD2 (5 bases each). CDR3 residues: CASSDIQDTGREQYF. The DNA of the CDR3 is TGTGCCAGCAGTGACATTCAGGACACGGGGCGCGAGCAGTACTTC.